Below are 27 T cell receptor beta chains sequenced from a single sample in a study of blood T cell repertoires in COVID-19. Some clones are missing from TCRdb's copy, which holds only in-frame ones; the method was immunoSEQ multiplex PCR. The sample includes 170,000 or so clones, approximately 83% of them seen just once. The sample was peripheral blood. Source of these receptors: a woman in her thirties or forties with COVID-19, enrolled during active disease.

This clone was counted a single time. This sequence joins TRBV19 and TRBJ2-7; D not certain. Trimming left V 4 bases short and J 4 bases short, with 5 bases between. Germline CDR1 reads LNHDA; CDR2 reads SQIVND (reference sequence). CDR3 length: 11 residues. The CDR3 nucleotides are TGTGCCAGTAGTACTCTGTACGAGCAGTACTTC. It specifies CASSTLYEQYF.

In its sample, this clone was seen once. The chain employs TRBV7-3 and TRBJ1-1, with unresolved D. The CDR3 contains 14 residues. The germline CDR1 and CDR2 sequences are SGHTA and FQGTGA. The V end was cut by 5 bases, the J end by 1 base, with 11 bases between. Written as DNA, the CDR3 is TGTGCCAGCAGCGTCGACGGGAGGAACACTGAAGCTTTCTTT. Its translation: CASSVDGRNTEAFF. Together with reference TRBV7-3 and TRBJ1-1, the CDR3 gives the full variable domain: GAGVSQTPSNKVTEKGKYVELRCDPISGHTALYWYRQSLGQGPEFLIYFQGTGAADDSGLPNDRFFAVRPEGSVSTLKIQRTERGDSAVYLCASSVDGRNTEAFFGQGTRLTVV.

This clone appeared once. The chain couples TRBV7-9 to TRBJ2-4, with D perhaps matching TRBD1 (5 bases). V was pared by 5 bases and J by 12 bases, with 11 bases between. In germline, CDR1 is SEHNR, CDR2 FQNEAQ (reference sequence). This CDR3 contains 11 residues. In DNA form, the CDR3 reads TGTGCCAGCAGCCCAAGGGGTACTCAGTACTTC. Its translation is CASSPRGTQYF.

This sequence joins TRBV11-3 and TRBJ2-2; D perhaps matches TRBD2 (5 bases). The V gene lost 5 bases and the J gene lost 0 bases, with 19 bases spanning the gap. Germline values: CDR1 SGHNT, CDR2 YENEEA. The CDR3 spans 18 residues. Written as DNA, the CDR3 is TGTGCCAGCAGCACGGCGGGTCTCGGAGCGGCGAACACCGGGGAGCTGTTTTTT. Encoded protein: CASSTAGLGAANTGELFF. The full variable domain, rest sourced from reference TRBV11-3 and TRBJ2-2, is EAGVVQSPRYKIIEKKQPVAFWCNPISGHNTLYWYLQNLGQGPELLIRYENEEAVDDSQLPKDRFSAERLKGVDSTLKIQPAELGDSAVYLCASSTAGLGAANTGELFFGEGSRLTVL.

This clone has just a few counts. The chain couples TRBV4-1 to TRBJ2-7; D ambiguous. Germline V gene data show CDR1 as MGHRA and CDR2 as YSYEKL. CDR3 length: 12 amino acids. V was shortened by 3 bases and J by 9 bases, with 12 bases between the two germline ends. CDR3 DNA: TGCGCCAGCAGCCAGATGGGCCTCGGGCAGTACTTC. Translated, it gives CASSQMGLGQYF.

The chain joins TRBV29-1 to TRBJ2-7, with a possible D match to TRBD1 (6 bases). The CDR3 totals 13 residues. V lost 7 bases and J lost 5, with 18 bases in between. Germline CDR1 SQVTM, CDR2 ANQGSEA. Written as DNA, the CDR3 is TGCAGCGGGGGGACCACAGGGAGCGACGAGCAGTACTTC. It encodes CSGGTTGSDEQYF.

J is TRBJ1-1 and V is TRBV4-1, with no clear D. Per germline, CDR1 MGHRA and CDR2 YSYEKL. Trimming removed 1 base from V and 11 bases from J, with 14 bases in between. There are 13 residues in the CDR3. The DNA for the CDR3 is TGCGCCAGCAGCCAAGCTCGCGGTCCCGGGGCTTTCTTT. This codes for CASSQARGPGAFF.

The chain recombines TRBV19 with TRBJ1-5; D is unresolved. Trimming shortened V by 3 bases and J by 6 bases, and 15 bases separated the two germline ends. Germline CDR1 LNHDA, CDR2 SQIVND (reference sequence). The CDR3 loop spans 15 amino acids. The CDR3 region has the DNA TGTGCCAGTAGTATCAATTCGGGGTTGGGTCAGCCCCAGCATTTT. Protein product: CASSINSGLGQPQHF.

This chain uses TRBV29-1 with TRBJ2-5, with TRBD2 identical over 9 bases. V trimming: 6 bases; J trimming: 10 bases; junction bases outside the gene matches: 9. CDR1 SQVTM and CDR2 ANQGSEA come from the germline V gene. The CDR3 length is 12 residues. The CDR3 DNA follows: TGCAGCGTGCGGGAGGGGACGAGGGACCAGTACTTC. Translation: CSVREGTRDQYF.

This clone was detected only once. The genes are TRBV6-2 or TRBV6-3 and TRBJ1-3, with 11 positions matching TRBD1. With V trimmed by 2 bases and J by 0 bases, 6 bases remained unmatched. This CDR3 region has 18 residues. Germline V gene sequence: CDR1 MNHEY, CDR2 SVGEGT. The CDR3 sequence is CASSYVRTGGPSGNTIYF. CDR3 bases: TGTGCCAGCAGTTACGTCAGGACAGGGGGCCCCTCTGGAAACACCATATATTTT.

This chain uses TRBV5-6 with TRBJ2-2; TRBD2 is a possible D gene (6 bases). The CDR3 has 15 amino acids. Germline V lookup: CDR1 SGHDT, CDR2 YYEEEE. V lost 2 bases and J lost 5, with 13 bases in between. Here the CDR3 reads CASSLRGRWTGELFF. The CDR3 nucleotides read TGTGCCAGCAGCTTACGGGGGAGATGGACCGGGGAGCTGTTTTTT.

This clone was observed once. The chain couples TRBV12-5 to TRBJ2-7, with 8 bases aligning to TRBD2. Germline V gives CDR1 LGHNT, CDR2 FRNRAP. J lost 0 bases, V lost 5 bases, and 3 bases had no gene match. CDR3 length: 14 residues. The CDR3: CASGAGGSSYEQYF. The DNA for the CDR3 is TGTGCTAGTGGTGCGGGGGGCAGCTCCTACGAGCAGTACTTC. Filled out from reference TRBV12-5 and TRBJ2-7, the complete variable domain reads DARVTQTPRHKVTEMGQEVTMRCQPILGHNTVFWYRQTMMQGLELLAYFRNRAPLDDSGMPKDRFSAEMPDATLATLKIQPSEPRDSAVYFCASGAGGSSYEQYFGPGTRLTVT.

This clone was counted a few times. CDR3 sequence (DNA): TGTGCCAGCAGCTTAATCGGACAGGGGTTTGGCTACACCTTC. Translated: CASSLIGQGFGYTF. V and J are TRBV7-9 and TRBJ1-2, with 9 bases identical to TRBD1. CDR1 is SEHNR, CDR2 FQNEAQ, per germline (reference sequence). The V gene end was trimmed by 2 bases and the J gene end by 7 bases; junction bases not matched to a gene: 5. This CDR3 has 14 residues.

The chain couples TRBV19 to TRBJ1-1, with D possibly TRBD1 on 5 matching bases. V was clipped by 5 bases and J by 5 bases, with 12 bases between them. Germline V gene sequence: CDR1 LNHDA, CDR2 SQIVND (reference sequence). This CDR3 is 13 amino acids long. DNA for the CDR3: TGTGCCAGTAGTTGGCAGGGTGGAACTGAAGCTTTCTTT. Translation: CASSWQGGTEAFF.

The rearrangement joins TRBV9 to TRBJ1-2, with D perhaps matching TRBD1 (5 bases). Germline assignment: CDR1 SGDLS and CDR2 YYNGEE. Trimming left V 0 bases short and J 4 bases short, with 13 bases between. The CDR3 extends over 15 amino acids. The CDR3 DNA reads as TGTGCCAGCAGCGTAGAAGGAGGGGCAGGCTATGGCTACACCTTC. As protein: CASSVEGGAGYGYTF.

The V and J genes are TRBV10-1 and TRBJ1-2; 9 bases are a match to TRBD1. Per the germline V gene, CDR1 is WNHNN and CDR2 is SYGVQD (reference sequence). V shed 6 bases, J shed 4 bases, and the junction held 6 bases outside the gene matches. There are 14 residues in the CDR3. This CDR3 is CASRLQGATYGYTF. CDR3 coding DNA: TGCGCCAGCAGATTACAGGGGGCGACCTATGGCTACACCTTC.

This chain links TRBV5-1 with TRBJ2-3, with a weak D call TRBD2 (6 bases). The CDR3 consists of 16 residues. Per the germline V gene, CDR1 is SGHRS and CDR2 is YFSETQ. V was pared by 0 bases and J by 5 bases, with 16 bases between. CDR3 loop: CASSLETRGREDTQYF. The CDR3 DNA reads as TGCGCCAGCAGCTTGGAGACTAGGGGACGGGAAGATACGCAGTATTTT.

This chain links TRBV7-3 with TRBJ2-2, with D perhaps TRBD2 (6 bases). The CDR3 consists of 17 residues. Germline V gives CDR1 SGHTA, CDR2 FQGTGA. The ends were cut back, 0 bases at V and 1 base at J, with 12 bases in the middle. For the CDR3, the DNA is TGTGCCAGCAGCTTAACGGTTACGCGGGAGAACACCGGGGAGCTGTTTTTT. Encoded protein: CASSLTVTRENTGELFF.

The chain joins TRBV5-1 to TRBJ1-2; 9 bases line up with TRBD1. V shed 5 bases and J 8 bases; nucleotides not matched to a gene: 13. Germline CDR1 and CDR2: SGHRS and YFSETQ. The CDR3 covers 15 residues. The chain's CDR3 is CASRTNPGQGKGYTF. In nucleotides, the CDR3 is TGCGCCAGCAGGACCAATCCGGGACAGGGAAAAGGCTACACCTTC.

This clone was seen just once. The chain couples TRBV3-1 (or the pseudogene TRBV3-2) to TRBJ1-2; D is perhaps TRBD1 (6 bases). With 2 bases removed from V and 0 bases from J, the gap between germline ends came to 16 bases. The CDR3 runs 17 residues. In germline, CDR1 is LGHDT, CDR2 YNNKEL (reference sequence). The CDR3 spells CASSQQTRRGPNYGYTF. DNA of the CDR3: TGTGCCAGCAGCCAACAGACCCGCAGGGGTCCTAACTATGGCTACACCTTC.

Of note for this clone: This sample includes further DNA sequences coding for the same CDR3. This chain links TRBV6-4 with TRBJ2-3, with TRBD2 matching 10 bases. Germline CDR1 and CDR2: MRHNA and SNTAGT. Losses at the gene ends were 0 bases for V and 4 bases for J; bases not matched to a gene: 1. The CDR3 extends over 15 amino acids. The CDR3 DNA is TGTGCCAGCAGTGACTCAGCGGGGGGGCCAGATACGCAGTATTTT. Residues: CASSDSAGGPDTQYF.

A remark on this clone: In the same sample, other DNA sequences code for this CDR3. This rearrangement joins TRBV19 to TRBJ1-5, with 9 bases that match TRBD1. Germline loops: CDR1 LNHDA, CDR2 SQIVND (reference sequence). The CDR3 runs to 14 residues. The V segment lost 5 bases and the J segment 7 bases; nucleotides outside the gene matches: 6. The CDR3 nucleotides read TGTGCCAGTAGTCTCTGGACAGGGGACCAGCCCCAGCATTTT. As protein: CASSLWTGDQPQHF.

This chain joins TRBV3-1 (or the pseudogene TRBV3-2) and TRBJ1-1; TRBD1 agrees at 8 bases. There are 14 residues in the CDR3. The V gene end was trimmed by 2 bases and the J gene end by 6 bases; junction bases not matched to a gene: 5. Germline lookup yields CDR1 LGHDT and CDR2 YNNKEL (reference sequence). CDR3 sequence reads: CASSQKGQGSEAFF. The CDR3 coding sequence is TGTGCCAGCAGCCAAAAAGGACAGGGTTCTGAAGCTTTCTTT.

Note on this clone: This same CDR3 is encoded by further DNA sequences in the sample. V gene TRBV14 combines with J gene TRBJ2-7, with TRBD2 as a possible D gene (6 bases). CDR1 and CDR2 (germline): SGHDN, FVKESK. The V gene lost 1 base and the J gene lost 3 bases, with 13 bases spanning the gap. CDR3 length: 15 residues. The CDR3, as DNA: TGTGCCAGCAGCCAAGCCCGGGGGATCGACTACGAGCAGTACTTC. Protein: CASSQARGIDYEQYF.

The rearrangement links TRBV5-1 to TRBJ1-4; D possibly corresponds to TRBD1 (5 bases). The CDR3 has 14 amino acids. The germline gives CDR1 SGHRS, CDR2 YFSETQ. V lost 0 bases, J lost 7 bases, and 10 bases lay in between. The CDR3 loop reads CASSLEGRGEKLFF. CDR3 DNA sequence: TGCGCCAGCAGCTTGGAGGGGCGAGGTGAAAAACTGTTTTTT.

The chain is built from TRBV24-1 and TRBJ1-2; D possibly corresponds to TRBD1 (5 bases). Per the germline V gene, CDR1 is KGHDR and CDR2 is SFDVKD. The CDR3 consists of 14 residues. Trimming took 9 bases from V and 1 from J, leaving 14 bases between them. The CDR3 bases are TGTGCCACCGGAGGGGATGAGGTTAACTATGGCTACACCTTC. Translated: CATGGDEVNYGYTF.

The chain couples TRBV5-4 to TRBJ2-7; D is unresolved. Germline CDR1 is SGHNT and CDR2 is YYREEE (reference sequence). The V end lost 0 bases, the J end lost 5 bases, and 9 bases lay between the germline ends. The CDR3 contains 13 residues. The CDR3 protein is CASSLGAANEQYF. CDR3 nucleotides: TGTGCCAGCAGCTTGGGGGCCGCCAACGAGCAGTACTTC.